This T cell receptor beta chain was observed in a study of neurological immune-mediated disorders. General study findings and limits: Among 34 multiple sclerosis patients, 18 had repertoires that phylogenetic grouping placed in one related-CDR3 cluster, a possible signature.

TCRdb ran MiXCR on the 5' RACE reads and lists one entry per CDR3 protein. The data contain approximately 130,000 distinct CDR3 sequences, roughly 3.1% of them singletons. This clonotype is labeled medium-sized (0.01 to 0.1%). Its specificity is unknown. PBMCs stored at -80 C, numbering 2 million, were the origin of the unsorted libraries. Trimming left V 2 bases short and J 2 bases short, with 13 bases between. Germline V gene data show CDR1 as KGHDR and CDR2 as SFDVKD. The CDR3 length is 16 residues. Sequencing input: PBMCs. This clonotype was obtained from a woman aged 25 to 45 with multiple sclerosis. The chain employs TRBV24-1 and TRBJ2-3; TRBD1 might be the D (6 bases). The CDR3 DNA is TGTGCCACCAGTGATTCCCACGGGACACCCACAGATACGCAGTATTTT. Its protein product is CATSDSHGTPTDTQYF.